The sample holds a few counts of the clone carrying this T cell receptor beta chain. The V gene lost 2 bases and the J gene lost 2 bases, with 13 bases spanning the gap. The CDR3 sequence is 16 residues long. Germline V gene lookup returns CDR1 SGHTA and CDR2 FQGNSA. This entry belongs to a study of beta chain features in type 1 diabetes. Reverse transcribing all isolated RNA meant expressed TCRB transcripts were sequenced. Deep immunoSEQ sequencing covered naive, central memory and regulatory T cell samples. This table comes from immunoSEQ multiplex PCR, and its TCRdb copy is limited to in-frame clones, with some not included. The sample shows 110,000 to 150,000 clones, 6.9% of them seen only once.

V usage is TRBV7-2 and J usage is TRBJ2-1, with D possibly matching TRBD2 (5 bases). The source of this sequence is a woman in her twenties or thirties in good health. What was sequenced was central memory CD4+ T cells from blood. The CDR3 is CASSLRGSYTYNEQFF. CDR3 nucleotide sequence: TGTGCCAGCAGCTTAAGAGGGTCTTACACCTACAATGAGCAGTTCTTC.